The clone carrying this TCR beta chain was detected ten times or more. Its specificity is unknown. MiXCR, applied by TCRdb to the 5' RACE reads, yields one record per CDR3 protein. In the table there are 150,000 to 200,000 distinct CDR3 sequences, around 18% of which are singletons. The data belong to a study of CD8 T cells in ankylosing spondylitis. General study results and limits: Seven or eight highly homologous variants made up a TCR beta motif, and this motif appeared characteristic of ankylosing spondylitis blood.

V lost 4 bases and J 1 base, leaving 15 bases between the germline ends. CDR3 length: 16 amino acids. CDR1 and CDR2 (germline): SGHDT, YYEEEE. V and J are TRBV5-6 and TRBJ2-4; D is perhaps TRBD1 (5 bases). The receptor was derived from a male donor with ankylosing spondylitis or in good health (not recorded which). Sample: blood, either unsorted or a sorted T cell fraction (not recorded which). CDR3 amino acids: CASSRVTRVAKNIQYF. The CDR3 coding sequence is TGTGCCAGCAGCCGGGTGACCAGGGTGGCCAAAAACATTCAGTACTTC.